This T cell receptor (beta chain) came from a study of long-term antiretroviral therapy in people with HIV. As concerns this clone: Its antigen is as yet unknown.

Findings and caveats of the study: Possibly under older ART regimens, blood was drawn between the mid-2000s and the late 2010s.

Running of the v3.0 immunoSEQ assay took place at survey level. Profiled with immunoSEQ multiplex PCR; TCRdb holds only in-frame clones, not every one. The table lists thousands of clones, 80% to 85% of them singletons. Every participant gave one or more pre-ART and two or more post-ART PBMC samples. DNA was extracted from approximately 0.95-9.8 million thawed cryopreserved PBMC. CDR3 length equals 15 residues. Germline CDR1 SEHNR, CDR2 FQNEAQ (reference sequence). Trimming left V 5 bases short and J 4 bases short, with 17 bases between. The chain is built from TRBV7-9 and TRBJ1-2; D may be TRBD1 (5 bases). Sequenced here: unsorted PBMCs, sampled 0.3 years before starting antiretroviral therapy. This receptor was identified in a man younger than 40 with HIV. CDR3 residues: CASSHSGGGGYGYTF. Written as DNA, the CDR3 is TGTGCCAGCAGCCACTCGGGGGGTGGAGGCTATGGCTACACCTTC.